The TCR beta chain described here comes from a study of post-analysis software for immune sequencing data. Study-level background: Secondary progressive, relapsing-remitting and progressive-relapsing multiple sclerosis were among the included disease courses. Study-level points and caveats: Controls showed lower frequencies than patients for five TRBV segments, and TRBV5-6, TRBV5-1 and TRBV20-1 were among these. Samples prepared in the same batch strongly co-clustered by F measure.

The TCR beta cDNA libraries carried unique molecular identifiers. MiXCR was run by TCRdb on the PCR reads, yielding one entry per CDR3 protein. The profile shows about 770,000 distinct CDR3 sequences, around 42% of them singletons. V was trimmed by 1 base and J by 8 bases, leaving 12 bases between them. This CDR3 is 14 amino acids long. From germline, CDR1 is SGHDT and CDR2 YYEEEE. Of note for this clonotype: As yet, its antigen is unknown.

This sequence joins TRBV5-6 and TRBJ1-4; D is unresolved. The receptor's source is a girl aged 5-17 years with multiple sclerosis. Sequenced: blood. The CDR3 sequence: CASSLPKGREKLFF. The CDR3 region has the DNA TGTGCCAGCAGCTTGCCGAAGGGAAGGGAAAAACTGTTTTTT.